This TCR beta chain was captured by sequencing in a study of cytomegalovirus exposure and HLA in healthy donors. For the study at large: The 90 to 150 validation repertoires matched the approximately 700 first-cohort repertoires in platform, a later analysis reported. Whole-study results and caveats: TCR clusters originating in the first cohort tended to co-occur in the roughly 120 validation repertoires, according to a later analysis.

Here immunoSEQ multiplex PCR was the method, and the copy in TCRdb shows in-frame clones only, minus some. The sample shows fewer than 140,000 clones, about 85% of them seen only once. With respect to this clone: Its antigen is not known.

Per the germline V gene, CDR1 is SGHDN and CDR2 is FVKESK. J was trimmed by 3 bases and V by 7 bases; bases with no gene match: 6. This CDR3 contains 13 residues. Separate from the roughly 670-subject first cohort, the roughly 120-subject validation cohort was the one that the donors belonged to. This chain uses TRBV14 with TRBJ2-7; the match to TRBD1 covers 7 bases. Source material: PBMCs. This TCR was sampled from a woman aged 18-29 years in good health and CMV-seropositive. As DNA, the CDR3 is TGTGCCAGCAACCCGACAGGGAACTACGAGCAGTACTTC. It specifies CASNPTGNYEQYF. Combining the CDR3 with reference TRBV14 and TRBJ2-7 gives the whole variable domain EAGVTQFPSHSVIEKGQTVTLRCDPISGHDNLYWYRRVMGKEIKFLLHFVKESKQDESGMPNNRFLAERTGGTYSTLKVQPAELEDSGVYFCASNPTGNYEQYFGPGTRLTVT.